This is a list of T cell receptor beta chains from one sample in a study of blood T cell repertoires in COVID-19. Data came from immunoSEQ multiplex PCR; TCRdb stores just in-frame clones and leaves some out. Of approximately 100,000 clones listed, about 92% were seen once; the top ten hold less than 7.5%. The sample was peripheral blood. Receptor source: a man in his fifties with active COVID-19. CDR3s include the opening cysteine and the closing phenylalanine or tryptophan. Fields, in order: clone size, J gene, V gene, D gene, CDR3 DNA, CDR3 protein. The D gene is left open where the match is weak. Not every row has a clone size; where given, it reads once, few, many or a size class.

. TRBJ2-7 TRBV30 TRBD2 TGTGCCTGGAGTAAAACTAGCGGGATGCACGAGCAGTACTTC CAWSKTSGMHEQYF
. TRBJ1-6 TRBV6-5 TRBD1 TGTGCCAGCAGTTACACGGGACAGAACTATAATTCACCCCTCCACTTT CASSYTGQNYNSPLHF
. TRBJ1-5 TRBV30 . TGTGCCTGGAGTGGGCCAGGGAATCAGCCCCAGCATTTT CAWSGPGNQPQHF
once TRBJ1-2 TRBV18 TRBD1 TGTGCCAGCTCACTTCCCGGACAGGTGTTCTATGGCTACACCTTC CASSLPGQVFYGYTF
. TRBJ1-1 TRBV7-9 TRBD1 TGTGCCAGCAGCGGACAGGGAGTATCCACTGAAGCTTTCTTT CASSGQGVSTEAFF
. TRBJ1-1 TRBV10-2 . TGCGCCAGCAGTGATGGACAGCAGGGAGCTTTCTTT CASSDGQQGAFF
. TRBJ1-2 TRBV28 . TGTGCCAGCCTCGGAGGGTTGGACTGGCGGGATGGCTACACCTTC CASLGGLDWRDGYTF
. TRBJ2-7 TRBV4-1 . TGCGCCAGCAGCCAAGATGGGACGGGTGGAGGGAGGCGCCTCTCCGAGCAGTACTTC CASSQDGTGGGRRLSEQYF
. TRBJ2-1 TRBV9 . TGTGCCAGCAGCGTAAGTAGCGGCTCCTACAATGAGCAGTTCTTC CASSVSSGSYNEQFF
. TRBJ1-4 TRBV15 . TGTGCCACCAGGGACTTGGGAGCAACTAATGAAAAACTGTTTTTT CATRDLGATNEKLFF
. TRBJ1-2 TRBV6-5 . TGTGCCACCAAGGGGATGTTTACTAACTATGGCTACACCTTC CATKGMFTNYGYTF
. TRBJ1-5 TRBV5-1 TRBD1 TGCGCCAGCAGCCCCGGGACAGCCAACAATCAGCCCCAGCATTTT CASSPGTANNQPQHF
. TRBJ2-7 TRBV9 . TGTGCCAGCAGCCCGGGAGAGGGCTACGAGCAGTACTTC CASSPGEGYEQYF
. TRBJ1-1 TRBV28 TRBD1 TGTGCCAGCAGTCCTCCGGGACAGGACACTGAAGCTTTCTTT CASSPPGQDTEAFF
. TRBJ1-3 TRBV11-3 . TGTGCCAGCAGCTTATCAACTTCTGGAAACACCATATATTTT CASSLSTSGNTIYF
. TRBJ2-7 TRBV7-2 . TGTGCCAGCAGCTTATCCCCAGGGACCTACGAGCAGTACTTC CASSLSPGTYEQYF
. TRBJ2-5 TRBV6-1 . TGTGCCAGCAGTGAAGACAGGGTAACAGAGACCCAGTACTTC CASSEDRVTETQYF
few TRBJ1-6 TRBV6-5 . TGTGCCAGTCGACAGTACAATAATTCACCCCTCCACTTT CASRQYNNSPLHF
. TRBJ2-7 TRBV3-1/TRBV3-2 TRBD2 TGTGCCAGCAGCCAAATGACTAGCGGGAGGGTCGAGCAGTACTTC CASSQMTSGRVEQYF
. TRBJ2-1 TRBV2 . TGTGCCAGCAGTGATTCAGTCAATGAGCAGTTCTTC CASSDSVNEQFF
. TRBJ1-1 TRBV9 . TGTGCCAGCAGCACAACCGGGACACAGAACACTGAAGCTTTCTTT CASSTTGTQNTEAFF
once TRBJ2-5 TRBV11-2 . TGTGCCAGCAGCTTAACAGTAACAGAAGAGACCCAGTACTTC CASSLTVTEETQYF
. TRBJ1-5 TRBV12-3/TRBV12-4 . TGTGCCAGCAGCGGTAGCAATCAGCCCCAGCATTTT CASSGSNQPQHF
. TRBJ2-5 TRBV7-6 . TGTGCCAGCAGCTTACTGGGCAGGGCAGAGACCCAGTACTTC CASSLLGRAETQYF
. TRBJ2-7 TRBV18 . TGTGCCAGCTCTACCCCTAGCTCCCACGAGCAGTACTTC CASSTPSSHEQYF
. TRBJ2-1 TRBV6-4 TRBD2 TGTGCCAGCAGTGACGGGACTAGCGGCAATGAGCAGTTCTTC CASSDGTSGNEQFF
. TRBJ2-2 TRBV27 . TGTGCCAGCAGGGTGAGGGCGAACACCGGGGAGCTGTTTTTT CASRVRANTGELFF
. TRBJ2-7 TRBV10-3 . TGTGCCATCAGTGAGTCACAGGGCCCCCTCGAGCAGTACTTC CAISESQGPLEQYF
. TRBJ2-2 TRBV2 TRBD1 TGTGCCAGCAGGGGGACAGGGTCCAACACCGGGGAGCTGTTTTTT CASRGTGSNTGELFF
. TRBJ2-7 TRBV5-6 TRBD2 TGTGCCAGCATTTTCCCTAAGGGCCTAGCGGTTATCTCCTACGAGCAGTACTTC CASIFPKGLAVISYEQYF
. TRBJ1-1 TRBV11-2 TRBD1 TGTGCCAGCAGCTTAGGGGACAGGGGATTACAAGCTTTCTTT CASSLGDRGLQAFF
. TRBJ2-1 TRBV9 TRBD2 TGTGCCAGCAGCGTAGAGCTAGCGGGGCATTATGAGCAGTTCTTC CASSVELAGHYEQFF
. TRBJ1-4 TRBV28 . TGTGCCAGCAGTTTATGGTCCGGGACTTCTCGAAAACTGTTTTTT CASSLWSGTSRKLFF
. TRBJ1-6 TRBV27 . TGTGCCAGCAGGACGACAGGATCCTATAATTCACCCCTCCACTTT CASRTTGSYNSPLHF
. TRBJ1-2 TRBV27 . TGTGCCAGCAGTCTTACGGGGAGCCCTAGCTATGGCTACACCTTC CASSLTGSPSYGYTF
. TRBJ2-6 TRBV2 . TGTGCCAGTTTACTAGACTCTGGGGCCAACGTCCTGACTTTC CASLLDSGANVLTF
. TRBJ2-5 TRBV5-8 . TGTGCCAGCTACTCCCCGGGGAACCAAGAGACCCAGTACTTC CASYSPGNQETQYF
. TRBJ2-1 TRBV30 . TGTGCCTGGAGTGTACTTTCCCGGAATGAGCAGTTCTTC CAWSVLSRNEQFF
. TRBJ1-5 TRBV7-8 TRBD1 TGTGCCAGCAGCTTAGTTCGAGACAGGGGGCAAATTTATAGCAATCAGCCCCAGCATTTT CASSLVRDRGQIYSNQPQHF
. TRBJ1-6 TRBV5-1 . TGCGCCAGCAGCTTATGGACACCTGTGGATTCACCCCTCCACTTT CASSLWTPVDSPLHF
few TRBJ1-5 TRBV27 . TGTGCCAGCAGTCCCTTCCGGGGCAATCAGCCCCAGCATTTT CASSPFRGNQPQHF
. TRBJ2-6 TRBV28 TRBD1 TGTGCCAGCAGTTTCCGGGACAGCTCACCCGAGGCCAACGTCCTGACTTTC CASSFRDSSPEANVLTF
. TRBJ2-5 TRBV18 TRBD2 TGTGCCAGCTCACCAAGCGGGAACCAAGAGACCCAGTACTTC CASSPSGNQETQYF
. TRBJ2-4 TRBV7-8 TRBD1 TGTGCCAGCAGCTTAGTTGGGCAGGGGGCTGGCAAAAACATTCAGTACTTC CASSLVGQGAGKNIQYF
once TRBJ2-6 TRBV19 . TGTGCCAGTAGTGAGGATCTTCGCTCTGGGGCCAACGTCCTGACTTTC CASSEDLRSGANVLTF
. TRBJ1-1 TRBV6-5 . TGTGCCAGCAGTTGGGACACCCGGAACACTGAAGCTTTCTTT CASSWDTRNTEAFF
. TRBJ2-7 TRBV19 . TGTGCCAGTAGCGCCGACCGAACGGGTCCCAACGAGCAGTACTTC CASSADRTGPNEQYF
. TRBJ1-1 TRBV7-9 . TGTGCCAGCAGCGCCCAGACAGGACCCGCCGAAGCTTTCTTT CASSAQTGPAEAFF
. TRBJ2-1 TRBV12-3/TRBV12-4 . TGTGCCAGCAGCCGAGGAGAGAATGAGCAGTTCTTC CASSRGENEQFF
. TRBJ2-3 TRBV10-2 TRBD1 TGCGCCAGCAGGGACCGGGACAGGGGATCCACAGATACGCAGTATTTT CASRDRDRGSTDTQYF
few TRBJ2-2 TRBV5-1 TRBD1 TGCGCCAGCAGCTTGGTGCAGGGGGACACCGGGGAGCTGTTTTTT CASSLVQGDTGELFF
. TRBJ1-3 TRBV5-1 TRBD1 TGCGCCAGCAGCTTGGTCGGGGACAGCCTAAACACCATATATTTT CASSLVGDSLNTIYF
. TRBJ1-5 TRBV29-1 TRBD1 TGCAGCGTTGGGGACAGGGGGTCGCCCCAGCATTTT CSVGDRGSPQHF